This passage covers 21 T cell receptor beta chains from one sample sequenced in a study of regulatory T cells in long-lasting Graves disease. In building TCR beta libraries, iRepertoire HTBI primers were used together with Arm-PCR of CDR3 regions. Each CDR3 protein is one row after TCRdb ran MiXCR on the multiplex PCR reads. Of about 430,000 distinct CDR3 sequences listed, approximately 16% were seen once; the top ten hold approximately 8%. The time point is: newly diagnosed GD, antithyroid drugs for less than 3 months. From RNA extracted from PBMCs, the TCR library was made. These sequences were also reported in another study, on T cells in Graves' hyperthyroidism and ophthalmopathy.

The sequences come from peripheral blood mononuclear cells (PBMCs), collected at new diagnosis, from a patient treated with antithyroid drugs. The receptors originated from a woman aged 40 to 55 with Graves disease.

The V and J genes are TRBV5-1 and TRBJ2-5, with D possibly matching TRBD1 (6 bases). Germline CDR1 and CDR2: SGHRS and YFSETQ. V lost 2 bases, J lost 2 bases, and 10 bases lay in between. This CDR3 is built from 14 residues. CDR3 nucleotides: TGCGCCAGCAGCTTTGAAGGACAGCAAGAGACCCAGTACTTC. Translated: CASSFEGQQETQYF. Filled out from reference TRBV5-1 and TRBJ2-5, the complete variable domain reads KAGVTQTPRYLIKTRGQQVTLSCSPISGHRSVSWYQQTPGQGLQFLFEYFSETQRNKGNFPGRFSGRQFSNSRSEMNVSTLELGDSALYLCASSFEGQQETQYFGPGTRLLVL.

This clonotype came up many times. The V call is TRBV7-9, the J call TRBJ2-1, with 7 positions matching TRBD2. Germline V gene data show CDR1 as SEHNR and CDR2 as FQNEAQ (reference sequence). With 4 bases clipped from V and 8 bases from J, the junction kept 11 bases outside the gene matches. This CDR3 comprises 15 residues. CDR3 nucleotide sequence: TGTGCCAGCAGCTCGAGTGTGCGGGAGCGCTATGAGCAGTTCTTC. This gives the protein CASSSSVRERYEQFF.

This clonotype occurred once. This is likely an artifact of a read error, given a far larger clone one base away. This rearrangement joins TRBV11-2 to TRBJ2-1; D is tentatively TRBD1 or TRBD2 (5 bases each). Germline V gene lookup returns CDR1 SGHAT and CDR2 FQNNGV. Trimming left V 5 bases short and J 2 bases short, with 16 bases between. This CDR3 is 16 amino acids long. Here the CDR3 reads CASSPQGRSPYNEQFF. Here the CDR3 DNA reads TGTGCCAGCAGCCCCCAGGGACGGAGCCCCTACAATGAGCAGTTCTTC.

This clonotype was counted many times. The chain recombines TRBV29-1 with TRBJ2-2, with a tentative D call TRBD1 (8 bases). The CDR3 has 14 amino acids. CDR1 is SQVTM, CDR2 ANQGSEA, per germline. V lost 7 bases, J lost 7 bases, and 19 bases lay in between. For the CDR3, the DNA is TGCAGCGCGGCAGGGGGCGCGGGGGTCGGGGAGCTGTTTTTT. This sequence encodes CSAAGGAGVGELFF.

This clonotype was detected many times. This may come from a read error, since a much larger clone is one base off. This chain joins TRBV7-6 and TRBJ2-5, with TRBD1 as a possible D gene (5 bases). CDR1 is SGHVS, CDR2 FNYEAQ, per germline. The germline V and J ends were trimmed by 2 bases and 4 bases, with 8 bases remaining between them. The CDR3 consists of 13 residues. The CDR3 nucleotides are TGTGCCAGCAGCTTAAGGCAGGGAGAGACCCAGTACTTC. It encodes CASSLRQGETQYF. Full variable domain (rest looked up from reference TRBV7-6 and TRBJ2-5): GAGVSQSPRYKVTKRGQDVALRCDPISGHVSLYWYRQALGQGPEFLTYFNYEAQQDKSGLPNDRFSAERPEGSISTLTIQRTEQRDSAMYRCASSLRQGETQYFGPGTRLLVL.

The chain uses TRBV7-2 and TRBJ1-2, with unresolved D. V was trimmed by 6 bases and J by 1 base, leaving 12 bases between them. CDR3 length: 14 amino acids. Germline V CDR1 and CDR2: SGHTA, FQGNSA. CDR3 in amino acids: CASRTLDGNYGYTF. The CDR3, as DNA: TGTGCCAGCAGGACCCTAGACGGTAACTATGGCTACACCTTC. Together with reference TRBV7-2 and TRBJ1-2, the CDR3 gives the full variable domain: GAGVSQSPSNKVTEKGKDVELRCDPISGHTALYWYRQSLGQGLEFLIYFQGNSAPDKSGLPSDRFSAERTGGSVSTLTIQRTQQEDSAVYLCASRTLDGNYGYTFGSGTRLTVV.

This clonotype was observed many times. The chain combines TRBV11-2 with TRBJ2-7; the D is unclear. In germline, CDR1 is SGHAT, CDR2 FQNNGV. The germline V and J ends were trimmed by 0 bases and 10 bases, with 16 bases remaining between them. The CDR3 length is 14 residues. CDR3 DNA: TGTGCCAGCAGCTTAGATTTTGGAAGGACCCACCAGTACTTC. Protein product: CASSLDFGRTHQYF.

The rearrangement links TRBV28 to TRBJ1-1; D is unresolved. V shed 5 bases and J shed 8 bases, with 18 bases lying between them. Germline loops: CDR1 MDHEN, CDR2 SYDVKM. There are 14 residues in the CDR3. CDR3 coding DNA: TGTGCCAGCAGTAAGAGCAGGCAGGACGTGGAAGCTTTCTTT. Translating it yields CASSKSRQDVEAFF.

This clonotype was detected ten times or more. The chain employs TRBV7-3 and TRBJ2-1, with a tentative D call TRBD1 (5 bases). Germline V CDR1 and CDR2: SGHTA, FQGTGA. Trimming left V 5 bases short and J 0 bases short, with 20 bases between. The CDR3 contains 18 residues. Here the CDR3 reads CASSEFGQGRASYNEQFF. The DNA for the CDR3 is TGTGCCAGCAGCGAATTTGGGCAGGGTCGAGCCTCCTACAATGAGCAGTTCTTC.

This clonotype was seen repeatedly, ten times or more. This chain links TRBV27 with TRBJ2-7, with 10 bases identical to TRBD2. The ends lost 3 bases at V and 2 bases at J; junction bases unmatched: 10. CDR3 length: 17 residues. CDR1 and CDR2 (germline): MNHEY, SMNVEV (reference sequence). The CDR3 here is CASSFRIAGGLTYEQYF. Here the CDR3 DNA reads TGTGCCAGCAGTTTTCGGATAGCGGGAGGCCTAACCTACGAGCAGTACTTC.

For the CDR3, the DNA is TGTGCCAGCAGAAAACTCGACGGGGAAGAGACCCAGTACTTC. Translated, it gives CASRKLDGEETQYF. The rearrangement uses TRBV27 and TRBJ2-5; TRBD2 is a possible D gene (5 bases). The V gene's germline CDR1 is MNHEY and CDR2 SMNVEV (reference sequence). This CDR3 contains 14 residues. The ends were cut back, 6 bases at V and 3 bases at J, with 14 bases in the middle.

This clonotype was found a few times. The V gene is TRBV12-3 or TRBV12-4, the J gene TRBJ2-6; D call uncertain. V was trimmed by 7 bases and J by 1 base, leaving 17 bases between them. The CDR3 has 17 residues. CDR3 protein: CASMGRSAVSGANVLTF. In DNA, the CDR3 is TGTGCCAGCATGGGTCGGTCGGCCGTATCTGGGGCCAACGTCCTGACTTTC.

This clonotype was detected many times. The CDR3 region is CASSLYGTRPLREQYF. The DNA of the CDR3 is TGTGCCAGCAGTTTGTACGGGACTAGACCTCTTCGGGAGCAGTACTTC. The chain has TRBV28 and TRBJ2-7; 8 bases are shared with TRBD2. The germline gives CDR1 MDHEN, CDR2 SYDVKM. This CDR3 has 16 residues. After removal of 3 bases from V and 7 bases from J, the junction contained 14 bases not matched to a gene.

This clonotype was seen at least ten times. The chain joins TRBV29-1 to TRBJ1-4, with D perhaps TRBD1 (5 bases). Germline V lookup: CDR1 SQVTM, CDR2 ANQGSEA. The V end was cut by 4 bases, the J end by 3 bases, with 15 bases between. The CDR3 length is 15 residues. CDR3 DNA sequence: TGCAGCGTTGGGGGACGGCAGGGACCTAATGAAAAACTGTTTTTT. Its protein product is CSVGGRQGPNEKLFF.

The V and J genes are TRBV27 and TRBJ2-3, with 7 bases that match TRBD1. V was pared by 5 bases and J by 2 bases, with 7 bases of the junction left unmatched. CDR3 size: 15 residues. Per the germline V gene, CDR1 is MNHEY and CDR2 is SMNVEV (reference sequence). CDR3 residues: CASSRQGRITDTQYF. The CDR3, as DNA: TGTGCCAGCAGTCGACAGGGAAGGATCACAGATACGCAGTATTTT.

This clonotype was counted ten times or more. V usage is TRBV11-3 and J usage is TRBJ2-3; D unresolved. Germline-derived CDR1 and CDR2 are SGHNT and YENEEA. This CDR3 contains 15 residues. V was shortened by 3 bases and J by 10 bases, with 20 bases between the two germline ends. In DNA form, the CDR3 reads TGTGCCAGCAGCTTTCCTACCCCGGGTCTCGAGGCGCAGTATTTT. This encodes CASSFPTPGLEAQYF.

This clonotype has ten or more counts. DNA of the CDR3: TGTGCCAGCAGTCGCTTTGGACTACCTTACAATGAGCAGTTCTTC. Protein: CASSRFGLPYNEQFF. The rearrangement joins TRBV12-3 or TRBV12-4 to TRBJ2-1, with a tentative D call TRBD2 (6 bases). The CDR3 contains 15 residues. Trimming took 5 bases from V and 4 from J, leaving 15 bases between them.

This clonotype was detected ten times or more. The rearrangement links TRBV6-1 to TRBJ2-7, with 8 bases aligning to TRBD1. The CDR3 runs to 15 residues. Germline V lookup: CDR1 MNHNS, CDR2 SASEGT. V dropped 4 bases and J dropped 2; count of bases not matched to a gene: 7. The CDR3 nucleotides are TGTGCCAGCAGTGGTGAATGGGACAGGACCTACGAGCAGTACTTC. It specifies CASSGEWDRTYEQYF.

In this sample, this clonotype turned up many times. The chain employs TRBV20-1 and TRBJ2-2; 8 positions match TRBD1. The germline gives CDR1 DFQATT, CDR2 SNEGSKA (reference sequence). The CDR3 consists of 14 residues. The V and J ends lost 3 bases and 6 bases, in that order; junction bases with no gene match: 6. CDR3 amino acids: CSASRQGAAGELFF. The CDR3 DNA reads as TGCAGTGCTAGTAGGCAGGGGGCGGCCGGGGAGCTGTTTTTT.

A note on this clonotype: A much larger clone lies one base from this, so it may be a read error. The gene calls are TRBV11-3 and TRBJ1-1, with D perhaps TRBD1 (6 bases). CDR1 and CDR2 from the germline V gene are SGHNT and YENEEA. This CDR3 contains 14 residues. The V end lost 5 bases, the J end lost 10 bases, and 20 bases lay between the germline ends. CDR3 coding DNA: TGTGCCAGCAGCCAAGGAAGGACTGGAGGGGGAGCTTTCTTT. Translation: CASSQGRTGGGAFF. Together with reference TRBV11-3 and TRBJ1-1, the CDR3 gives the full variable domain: EAGVVQSPRYKIIEKKQPVAFWCNPISGHNTLYWYLQNLGQGPELLIRYENEEAVDDSQLPKDRFSAERLKGVDSTLKIQPAELGDSAVYLCASSQGRTGGGAFFGQGTRLTVV.

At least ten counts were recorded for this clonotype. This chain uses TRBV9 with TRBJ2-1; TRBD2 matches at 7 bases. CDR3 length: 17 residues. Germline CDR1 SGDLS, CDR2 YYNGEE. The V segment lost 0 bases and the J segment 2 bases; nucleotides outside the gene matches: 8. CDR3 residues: CASSVEGGGGAYNEQFF. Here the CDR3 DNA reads TGTGCCAGCAGCGTAGAAGGCGGGGGAGGGGCCTACAATGAGCAGTTCTTC.